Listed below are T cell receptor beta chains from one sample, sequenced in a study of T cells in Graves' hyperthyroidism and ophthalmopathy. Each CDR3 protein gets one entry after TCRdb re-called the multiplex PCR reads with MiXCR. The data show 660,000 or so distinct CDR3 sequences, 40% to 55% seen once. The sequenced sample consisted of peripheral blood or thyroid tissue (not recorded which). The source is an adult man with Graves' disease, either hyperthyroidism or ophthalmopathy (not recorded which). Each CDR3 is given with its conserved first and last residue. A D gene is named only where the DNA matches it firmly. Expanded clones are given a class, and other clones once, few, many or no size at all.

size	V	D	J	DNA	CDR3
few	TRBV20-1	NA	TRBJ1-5	TGCAGTGCTAGAGACGGGGGCCAAAGCAATCAGCCCCAGCATTTT	CSARDGGQSNQPQHF
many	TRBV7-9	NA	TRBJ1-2	TGTGCCAGCAGCTTAGTCCCGGGGGATGGCTACACCTTC	CASSLVPGDGYTF
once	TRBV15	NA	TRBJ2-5	TGTGCCACCAGTTACGACACGGGGAGGGAGACCCAGTACTTC	CATSYDTGRETQYF
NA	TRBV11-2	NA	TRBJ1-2	TGTGCCAGCAGCTTTGAGGGAGGGGTTGAAGATGGCTACACCTTC	CASSFEGGVEDGYTF
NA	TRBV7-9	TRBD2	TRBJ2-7	TGTGCCAGCAGCCAAGCTAGCGGGAGTGCCTACGAGCAGTACTTC	CASSQASGSAYEQYF
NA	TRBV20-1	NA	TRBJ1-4	TGCAGTGCTGGACACTCAGGGGAAAAACTGTTTTTT	CSAGHSGEKLFF
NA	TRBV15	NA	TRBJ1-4	TGTGCCACCAGCAGAGGCGGGCAACGGGGAGGGGAAAAACTGTTTTTT	CATSRGGQRGGEKLFF
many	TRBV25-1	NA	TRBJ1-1	TGTGCCAGCAGTGAGTTAAGCTGGAACACTGAAGCTTTCTTT	CASSELSWNTEAFF
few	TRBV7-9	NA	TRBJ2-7	TGTGCCAGCAGCTTAGAAGAGGGAAACGAGCAGTACTTC	CASSLEEGNEQYF
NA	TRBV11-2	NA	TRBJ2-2	TGTGCCAGCAGCTTGGCCGGGGAACCCGGGGAGCTGTTTTTT	CASSLAGEPGELFF
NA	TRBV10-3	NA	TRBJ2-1	TGTGCCATCAGTGGAGGAAGCTCCTACAATGAGCAGTTCTTC	CAISGGSSYNEQFF
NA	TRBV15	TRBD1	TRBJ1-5	TGTGCCACCAGCAGGGACAGGGGTTTCTACGAGCATTTT	CATSRDRGFYEHF
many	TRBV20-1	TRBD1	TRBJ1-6	TGCAGTGCTCTCAGGGACAGCTATAATTCACCCCTCCACTTT	CSALRDSYNSPLHF
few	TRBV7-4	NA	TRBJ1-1	TGCGCCAGCAGCCCGGCGGGGGACACTGAAGCTTTCTTT	CASSPAGDTEAFF
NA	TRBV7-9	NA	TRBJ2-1	TGTGCCAGCAGCTCCGCCAATGAGCAGTTCTTC	CASSSANEQFF
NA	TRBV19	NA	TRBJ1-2	TGTGCCAGTAGTATCACAGTGGGCAGTTATGGCTACACCTTC	CASSITVGSYGYTF
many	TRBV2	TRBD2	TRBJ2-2	TGTGCCAGCATGAGCGGGAGCACCGGGGAGCTGTTTTTT	CASMSGSTGELFF
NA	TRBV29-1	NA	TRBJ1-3	TGCAGCGGGGGGGGACACGGCAACACCATATATTTT	CSGGGHGNTIYF
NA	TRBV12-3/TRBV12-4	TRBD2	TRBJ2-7	TGTGCCAGCAGCCAAAGACTAGCGGGAACCCACGAGCAGTACTTC	CASSQRLAGTHEQYF
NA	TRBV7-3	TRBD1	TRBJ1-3	TGTGCCAGCAGCTGTGGGACAGGCTCTGGAAACACCATATATTTT	CASSCGTGSGNTIYF
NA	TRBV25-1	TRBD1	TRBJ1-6	TGTGCCAGTGCTAGGCCAGGGGGCTCGAGGTCACCCCTCCACTTT	CASARPGGSRSPLHF